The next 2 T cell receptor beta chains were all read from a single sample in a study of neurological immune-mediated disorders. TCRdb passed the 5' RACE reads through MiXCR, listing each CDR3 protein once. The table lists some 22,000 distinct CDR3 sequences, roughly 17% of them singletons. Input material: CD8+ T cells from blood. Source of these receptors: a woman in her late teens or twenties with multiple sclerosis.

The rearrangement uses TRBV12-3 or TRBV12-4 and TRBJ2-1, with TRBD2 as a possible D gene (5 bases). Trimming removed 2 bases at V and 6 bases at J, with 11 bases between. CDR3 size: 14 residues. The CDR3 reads CASSLTGSGNEQFF. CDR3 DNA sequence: TGTGCCAGCAGTTTAACGGGATCTGGCAATGAGCAGTTCTTC.

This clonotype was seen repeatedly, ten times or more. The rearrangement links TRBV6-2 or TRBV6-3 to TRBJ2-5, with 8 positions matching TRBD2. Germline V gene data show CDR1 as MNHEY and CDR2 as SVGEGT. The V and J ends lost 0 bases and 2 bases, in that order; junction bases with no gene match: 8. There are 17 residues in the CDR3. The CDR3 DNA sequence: TGTGCCAGCAGTTACTCGACGGCGACTAGCGATCAAGAGACCCAGTACTTC. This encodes CASSYSTATSDQETQYF.